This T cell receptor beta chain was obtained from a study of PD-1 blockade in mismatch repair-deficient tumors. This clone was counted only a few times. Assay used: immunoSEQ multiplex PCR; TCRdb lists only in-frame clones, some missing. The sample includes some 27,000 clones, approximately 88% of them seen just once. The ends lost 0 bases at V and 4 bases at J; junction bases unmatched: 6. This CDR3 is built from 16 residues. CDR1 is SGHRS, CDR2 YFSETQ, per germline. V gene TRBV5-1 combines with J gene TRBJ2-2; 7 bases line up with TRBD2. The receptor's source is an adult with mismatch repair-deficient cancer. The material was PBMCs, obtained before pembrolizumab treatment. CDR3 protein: CASSLAPGGGTGELFF. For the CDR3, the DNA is TGCGCCAGCAGCTTGGCCCCGGGAGGCGGCACCGGGGAGCTGTTTTTT.